This TCR beta chain was found in a study of blood T cell repertoires in COVID-19. Across the study: PBMCs, B-cell-depleted T cells, or T cells provided the cDNA or gDNA that made up the material.

Participants came from fewer than 25 US areas, aged about 18 to 95 years. Cohorts were determined from participant-reported clinical history. The method was immunoSEQ multiplex PCR; TCRdb's version includes in-frame clones alone and lacks a portion of them. The data hold 200,000 to 300,000 clones, with around 88% observed a single time. Looked up from germline, CDR1 is GTSNPN and CDR2 is SVGIG (reference sequence). The CDR3 spans 15 residues. V was shortened by 5 bases and J by 3 bases, with 18 bases between the two germline ends. The rearrangement uses TRBV30 and TRBJ2-3, with a tentative D call TRBD1 (7 bases). Sequenced material: PBMCs or T cells enriched from blood (not recorded which). The receptor comes from a woman between 40 and 55 years old with acute COVID-19. DNA of the CDR3: TGTGCCTGGGCGAAAGGACAGGAGGGGACAGATACGCAGTATTTT. Its translation is CAWAKGQEGTDTQYF.